This T cell receptor beta chain stems from a study of beta chain features in type 1 diabetes. Findings and caveats of the study: People with Type 1 diabetes carried modestly yet significantly shorter TCRB CDR3s in all four CD4+ subsets.

Expressed TCRB transcripts were sequenced because the entire RNA isolate underwent reverse transcription. Some clones are missing from TCRdb's copy, which holds only in-frame ones; the method was immunoSEQ multiplex PCR. This repertoire shows some 640,000 clones, around 15% found once; its top ten account for around 0.04%. Details on this clone: The antigen is undetermined.

The CDR3 runs to 14 residues. V lost 4 bases, J lost 4 bases, and 12 bases lay in between. J is TRBJ1-5 and V is TRBV5-3; maybe TRBD1 (6 bases). TRBV5-3 is an open reading frame, and its role is uncertain. The sample taken for sequencing was naive CD4+ T cells from blood. This sequence originates from a man between 18 and 29 years old with type 1 diabetes. CDR3 nucleotide sequence: TGTGCCAGAAGCCCCGCGGACAGAAATCAGCCCCAGCATTTT. Translating gives CARSPADRNQPQHF.